This section outlines one TCR beta chain sequence together with its context. This specimen comes from a study of blood T cell repertoires in COVID-19. Study background: Nucleic acid was either cDNA or gDNA, and it came from T cells, B-cell-depleted T cells, or PBMCs.

Germline V gene lookup returns CDR1 SNHLY and CDR2 FYNNEI. This CDR3 contains 17 residues. V shed 6 bases, J shed 7 bases, and the junction held 13 bases outside the gene matches. Measured with immunoSEQ multiplex PCR; TCRdb has only the in-frame clones, and not every one. The sample records 100,000 to 150,000 clones, around 85% being singletons. The sequence was collected from a woman older than 75 with acute or convalescent COVID-19. The material sequenced was peripheral blood. The rearrangement joins TRBV2 to TRBJ2-2; 11 positions agree with TRBD1. The CDR3 loop reads CASSRNPGTGGDGELFF. For the CDR3, the DNA is TGTGCCAGCAGCCGTAACCCCGGGACAGGGGGTGACGGGGAGCTGTTTTTT.